Presented here are 10 T cell receptor beta chains from one specimen sequenced in a study of blood T cell repertoires in COVID-19. Clones were read by immunoSEQ multiplex PCR, and TCRdb kept only the in-frame ones, dropping some. The sample has 100,000 to 150,000 clones; roughly three quarters are singletons. The sample consisted of peripheral blood. The receptors originated from a woman between 70 and 85 years old with acute or convalescent COVID-19.

In this sample, this clone turned up many times. This chain connects TRBV3-1 (or the pseudogene TRBV3-2) to TRBJ1-2; 7 nucleotides line up with TRBD1. After removal of 0 bases from V and 4 bases from J, the junction contained 2 bases not matched to a gene. The germline V gene has CDR1 LGHDT and CDR2 YNNKEL (reference sequence). This CDR3 has 14 amino acids. CDR3 DNA sequence: TGTGCCAGCAGCCAAGAGGCAGGGGGCTATGGCTACACCTTC. Its translation is CASSQEAGGYGYTF.

The chain uses TRBV6-6 and TRBJ1-1; the match to TRBD1 covers 8 bases. CDR1 is MNHNY, CDR2 SVGAGI, per germline (reference sequence). CDR3 size: 16 residues. J gave up 4 bases and V 5 bases, and 12 bases lay outside the gene matches. The CDR3 spells CASSPQGAGGLTEAFF. The CDR3, as DNA: TGTGCCAGCAGTCCCCAGGGGGCAGGAGGACTCACTGAAGCTTTCTTT.

V gene TRBV19 combines with J gene TRBJ2-3; weak D call: TRBD2 (5 bases). Trimming cost V 3 bases and J 5 bases, with 6 bases left between them. The CDR3 spans 12 residues. The germline V gene encodes CDR1 LNHDA and CDR2 SQIVND (reference sequence). CDR3 nucleotides: TGTGCCAGTAGTATTGGAGGAGATACGCAGTATTTT. Encoded protein: CASSIGGDTQYF.

J is TRBJ1-2 and V is TRBV6-6; D possibly corresponds to TRBD1 (6 bases). V was cut by 2 bases and J by 4 bases, with 11 bases left in between. The V gene's germline CDR1 is MNHNY and CDR2 SVGAGI (reference sequence). The CDR3 is made up of 14 amino acids. The DNA of the CDR3 is TGTGCCAGCAGTTACGGAACAGGGTTCTATGGCTACACCTTC. It yields the protein CASSYGTGFYGYTF.

The CDR3 loop reads CASSPSSGRGEQFF. The DNA of the CDR3 is TGTGCCAGCAGTCCTTCTAGCGGGAGGGGTGAGCAGTTCTTC. This chain connects TRBV27 to TRBJ2-1; 12 positions agree with TRBD2. Germline V gives CDR1 MNHEY, CDR2 SMNVEV (reference sequence). The CDR3 length is 14 residues. Losses at the gene ends were 5 bases for V and 9 bases for J; bases not matched to a gene: 5.

This chain connects TRBV6-5 to TRBJ2-1; 9 bases match TRBD1. Germline loops: CDR1 MNHEY, CDR2 SVGAGI. The CDR3 contains 12 residues. V trimming: 6 bases; J trimming: 8 bases; junction bases outside the gene matches: 2. The CDR3 DNA reads TGTGCCAGCAGCGGGACAGGGTATGAGCAGTTCTTC. Its translation: CASSGTGYEQFF.

The rearrangement uses TRBV18 and TRBJ1-2; D perhaps matches TRBD1 (5 bases). The CDR3 is 15 amino acids. CDR1 KGHSH and CDR2 LQKENI come from the germline V gene. Trimming took off 6 bases at V and 4 bases at J, with 18 bases between the two ends. The CDR3 bases are TGTGCCAGCTCGGCCGGCACGGGGGGTGGCTATGGCTACACCTTC. Its protein is CASSAGTGGGYGYTF.

The chain uses TRBV27 and TRBJ1-5; perhaps TRBD1 as D (5 bases). V was clipped by 8 bases and J by 0 bases, with 11 bases between them. Germline values: CDR1 MNHEY, CDR2 SMNVEV (reference sequence). This CDR3 comprises 14 residues. The CDR3: CASSRDYSNQPQHF. The DNA of the CDR3 is TGTGCCAGCTCCAGGGATTATAGCAATCAGCCCCAGCATTTT.

This chain links TRBV15 with TRBJ2-5; D gene uncertain. Per germline, CDR1 LNHNV and CDR2 YYDKDF (reference sequence). The CDR3 has 13 amino acids. Trimming took 3 bases from V and 1 from J, leaving 6 bases between them. Here the CDR3 reads CATSRSVQETQYF. CDR3 bases: TGTGCCACCAGCAGGTCAGTCCAAGAGACCCAGTACTTC.

CDR3: CASSRGLAGTSYEQYF. Here the CDR3 DNA reads TGTGCCAGCAGCCGAGGACTAGCGGGCACATCCTACGAGCAGTACTTC. The chain links TRBV3-1 (or the pseudogene TRBV3-2) to TRBJ2-7; 11 bases are a match to TRBD2. J gave up 1 base and V 4 bases, and 6 bases lay outside the gene matches. The CDR3 is 16 residues long. Germline V gene lookup returns CDR1 LGHDT and CDR2 YNNKEL (reference sequence).